The sequence of this T cell receptor beta chain was determined in a study of shared clonotypes between healthy human individuals. Of note for this clone: Its antigen is as yet unknown.

Study results and limitations: Researchers sampled blood only, noting tissue repertoires likely differ.

The authors divided CD4+ cells into CD45RA+ naive and CD45RA-negative memory subsets. The CDR3 is made up of 13 amino acids. Germline CDR1 SEHNR, CDR2 FQNEAQ (reference sequence). V was cut by 2 bases and J by 5 bases, with 9 bases left in between. Genomic DNA of every subset was divided equally among multiple immunoSEQ plates. Some clones are missing from TCRdb's copy, which holds only in-frame ones; the method was immunoSEQ multiplex PCR. The table lists about 230,000 clones, over 50% of them singletons. The V gene is TRBV7-9, the J gene TRBJ1-2; D unclear. Sample: memory CD4+ T cells sorted from blood. Subset described: CD45RA-negative fraction. This TCR derives from a man younger than 40 in good health. As DNA, the CDR3 is TGTGCCAGCAGCTTATTAGGAGTGTATGGCTACACCTTC. Protein: CASSLLGVYGYTF.